The present entry profiles one TCR beta chain with its context. Its target is not known. Produced via immunoSEQ multiplex PCR; TCRdb's table is partial and in-frame only. The sample shows approximately 280,000 clones, around 76% of them seen only once. Roughly 2 micrograms of genomic DNA from cryopreserved PBMCs went into TCR beta libraries. V gave up 3 bases and J gave up 5 bases; unmatched junction bases: 16. The germline CDR1 and CDR2 sequences are SEHNR and FQNEAQ (reference sequence). The CDR3 runs to 18 residues. This record comes from a study of cytotoxic CD8 clonotypes in ibrutinib-treated CLL. Study at large: After a median of almost 70 months, some 15 patients stayed remitted and 12 progressed; responses had been partial in some 25 and complete in 2. Study-level findings and limits: Public clonotypes, found uncommonly, either contracted or stayed stable on treatment.

V usage is TRBV7-9 and J usage is TRBJ1-2; 9 bases match TRBD1. This sequence was found in a human donor with chronic lymphocytic leukemia. This material consisted of PBMCs, taken at disease progression, from a patient treated with ibrutinib. The chain's CDR3 is CASSFYLLGQGMRYGYTF. Written as DNA, the CDR3 is TGTGCCAGCAGCTTCTACCTCCTTGGACAGGGGATGAGGTATGGCTACACCTTC. The full variable domain, rest sourced from reference TRBV7-9 and TRBJ1-2, is DTGVSQNPRHKITKRGQNVTFRCDPISEHNRLYWYRQTLGQGPEFLTYFQNEAQLEKSRLLSDRFSAERPKGSFSTLEIQRTEQGDSAMYLCASSFYLLGQGMRYGYTFGSGTRLTVV.